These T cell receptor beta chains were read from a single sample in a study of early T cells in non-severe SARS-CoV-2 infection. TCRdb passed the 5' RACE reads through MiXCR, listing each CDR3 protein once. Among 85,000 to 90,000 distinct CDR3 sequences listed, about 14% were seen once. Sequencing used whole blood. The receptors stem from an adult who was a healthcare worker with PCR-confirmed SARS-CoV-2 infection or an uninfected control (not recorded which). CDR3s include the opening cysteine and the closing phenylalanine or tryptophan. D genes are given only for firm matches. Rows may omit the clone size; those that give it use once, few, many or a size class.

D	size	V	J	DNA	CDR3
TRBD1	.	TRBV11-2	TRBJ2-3	TGTGCCAGCAGCTTAGAAGGGGACAGGGGACATACGCAGTATTTT	CASSLEGDRGHTQYF
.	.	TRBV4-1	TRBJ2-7	TGCGCCAGCAGCAGGGGTAACCCCTACGAGCAGTACTTC	CASSRGNPYEQYF
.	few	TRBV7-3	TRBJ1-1	TGTGCCAGCAGCTTAACCCCCGGAGGGAACACTGAAGCTTTCTTT	CASSLTPGGNTEAFF
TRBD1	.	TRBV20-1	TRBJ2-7	TGCAGTGCATACCAGGGGGTCACCTACGAGCAGTACTTC	CSAYQGVTYEQYF
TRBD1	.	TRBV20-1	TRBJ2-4	TGCAGTGCTAGAGATCTGACAGGGAGAGTGAACATTCAGTACTTC	CSARDLTGRVNIQYF
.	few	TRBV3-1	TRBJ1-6	TGTGCCAGCAGCCCCCATGTTGAGGGATCCCTCCACTTT	CASSPHVEGSLHF
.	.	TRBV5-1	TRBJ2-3	TGCGCCAGCAGCTATCCGACAACCCGCACAGATACGCAGTATTTT	CASSYPTTRTDTQYF
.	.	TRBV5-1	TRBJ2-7	TGCGCCAGCAGCCAGACGGGGATTCACGAGCAGTACTTC	CASSQTGIHEQYF
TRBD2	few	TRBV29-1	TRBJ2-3	TGCAGCGTGGCACTAGCGGGAAGCACAGATACGCAGTATTTT	CSVALAGSTDTQYF
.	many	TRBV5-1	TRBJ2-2	TGCGCCAGCAGCCTGGTGCGTGCAGGGCGCGAAGGCGGGGAGCTGTTTTTT	CASSLVRAGREGGELFF
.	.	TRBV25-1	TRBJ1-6	TGTGCCAGCAGTGACTTGAGGCAAGGGACCCTCCACTTT	CASSDLRQGTLHF
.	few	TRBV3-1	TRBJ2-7	TGTGCCAGCAGCCAAGCTCAAGGTGGTTACTCCTACGAGCAGTACTTC	CASSQAQGGYSYEQYF
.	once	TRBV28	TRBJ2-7	TGTGCCAGCACCCCCAACCAGGGCCGGAGCTCCTACGAGCAGTACTTC	CASTPNQGRSSYEQYF
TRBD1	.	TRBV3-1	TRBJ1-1	TGTGCCAGCAGCCAAGTTATCGAGGGGGCAATAACTTTCTTT	CASSQVIEGAITFF
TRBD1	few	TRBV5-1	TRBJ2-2	TGCGCCAGCAGCTTGGGACAGGGGCTGAACACCGGGGAGCTGTTTTTT	CASSLGQGLNTGELFF
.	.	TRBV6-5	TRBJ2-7	TGTGCCAGCAGCCCCGGGGCAGGACCCTACGAGCAGTACTTC	CASSPGAGPYEQYF
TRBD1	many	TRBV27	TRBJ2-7	TGTGCCAGCAGTTTAGGACAGGACGAGCAGTACTTC	CASSLGQDEQYF
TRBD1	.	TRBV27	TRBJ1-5	TGTGCCAGCAGTTCGGACAGGGGGCTTCAGCCCCAGCATTTT	CASSSDRGLQPQHF
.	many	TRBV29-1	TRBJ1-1	TGCAGCGTTGTGAGGTACGAAGCTTTCTTT	CSVVRYEAFF
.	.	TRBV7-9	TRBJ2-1	TGTGCCAGCAGCCAAGACGCGCCCGATGAGCAGTTCTTC	CASSQDAPDEQFF
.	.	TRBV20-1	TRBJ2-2	TGCAGCCTCAATAAAGGACAGACTCTAAACACCGGGGAGCTGTTTTTT	CSLNKGQTLNTGELFF
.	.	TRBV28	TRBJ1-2	TGTGCCAGCAGTTTAGGGGGGTCTGTCTATGGCTACACCTTC	CASSLGGSVYGYTF
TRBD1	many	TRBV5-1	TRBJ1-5	TGCGCCAGCAGCCCGGGCAGGGGGCGCTTAGAGCCCCAGCATTTT	CASSPGRGRLEPQHF
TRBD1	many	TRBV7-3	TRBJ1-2	TGTGCCAGCAGCTTAGGACAGGGCAACTATGGCTACACCTTC	CASSLGQGNYGYTF
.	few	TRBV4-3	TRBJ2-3	TGCGCCAGCAGCCATGCGAGCAGGGGGGTCAGCACAGATACGCAGTATTTT	CASSHASRGVSTDTQYF
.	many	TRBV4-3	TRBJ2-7	TGCGCCAGCAGCCAGGGGGGGCCCTACGAGCAGTACTTC	CASSQGGPYEQYF
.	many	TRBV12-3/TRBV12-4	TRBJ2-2	TGTGCCAGCAGCACGGTCAGCTTCACCGGGGAGCTGTTTTTT	CASSTVSFTGELFF
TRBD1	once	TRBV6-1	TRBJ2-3	TGTGCCAGCGGTGAATGGACAGGGATGGATACGCAGTATTTT	CASGEWTGMDTQYF
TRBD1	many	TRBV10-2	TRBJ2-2	TGCGCCAGCAGTGAGTCGACAATGACAGGGTGGATTTTTACCGGGGAGCTGTTTTTT	CASSESTMTGWIFTGELFF
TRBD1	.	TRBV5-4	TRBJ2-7	TGTGCCAGCAGCCAACAGGGGTTCCCCTACGAGCAGTACTTC	CASSQQGFPYEQYF
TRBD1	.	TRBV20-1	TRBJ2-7	TGCAGTGCTAGAGCGACGGACAGGGGGAATTCCTACGAGCAGTACTTC	CSARATDRGNSYEQYF
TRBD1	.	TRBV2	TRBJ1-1	TGTGCCAGCAGAGGACAGGGTAGCGAAGCTTTCTTT	CASRGQGSEAFF
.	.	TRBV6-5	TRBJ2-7	TGTGCCAGCAGCCGCGGGGTAGCTGGTTCCTACGAGCAGTACTTC	CASSRGVAGSYEQYF
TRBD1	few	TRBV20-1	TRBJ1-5	TGCAGTGCCCCAGGAGGGGGCGGTTTTAGCAATCAGCCCCAGCATTTT	CSAPGGGGFSNQPQHF
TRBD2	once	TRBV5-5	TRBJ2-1	TGTACCAGCAGTTCCTCTAGCGGGGGATACGGGAATGAGCAGTTCTTC	CTSSSSSGGYGNEQFF
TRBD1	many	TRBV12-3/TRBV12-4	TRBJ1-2	TGTGCCAGCAGTCTCGGGACAGTAGGGTTCTTC	CASSLGTVGFF
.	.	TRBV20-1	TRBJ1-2	TGCAGTGCTAGACTGACACCGGGCTACACCTTC	CSARLTPGYTF
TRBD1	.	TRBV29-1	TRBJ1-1	TGCAGCGTCAGGACAGGGCTGAACACTGAAGCTTTCTTT	CSVRTGLNTEAFF
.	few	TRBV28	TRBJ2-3	TGTGCCAGCAGTTTTGTAGTAGGCACAGATACGCAGTATTTT	CASSFVVGTDTQYF
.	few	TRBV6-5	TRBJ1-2	TGTGCCAGCAGGGGACTCGACTATGGCTACACCTTC	CASRGLDYGYTF
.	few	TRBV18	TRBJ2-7	TGTGCCAGCTCAACCCGGGACCCCGGCGAGCAGTACTTC	CASSTRDPGEQYF
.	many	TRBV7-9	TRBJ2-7	TGTGCCAGCAGCTTAGCCGGAGCCTACGAGCAGTACTTC	CASSLAGAYEQYF
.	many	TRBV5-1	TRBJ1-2	TGCGCCAGCAGCTTGGGCGATCTGAGCTATGGCTACACCTTC	CASSLGDLSYGYTF